The rows below give T cell receptor beta chains drawn from one sample of a study of blood T cell repertoires in COVID-19. TCRdb's copy holds only in-frame clones and misses some; the assay was immunoSEQ multiplex PCR. The repertoire holds about 73,000 clones, 75% to 80% seen once, with roughly 2.4% in the top ten. The sequencing input was peripheral blood. These receptors were collected from a man aged 70-80 years with COVID-19, enrolled during active disease. CDR3s include the opening cysteine and the closing phenylalanine or tryptophan. D genes are given only for firm matches. Only part of the rows carry a size: once, few, many, or a class if the clone is expanded.

size | J | V | D | CDR3 | DNA
. | TRBJ1-1 | TRBV11-1 | TRBD1 | CASSLSGTGGRTEAFF | TGTGCCAGCAGCTTATCCGGGACAGGGGGCCGCACTGAAGCTTTCTTT
once | TRBJ1-5 | TRBV27 | TRBD1 | CASSSRQGSNQPQHF | TGTGCCAGCAGTTCGAGACAGGGTAGCAATCAGCCCCAGCATTTT
. | TRBJ1-4 | TRBV29-1 | . | CSVTGRGANEKLFF | TGCAGCGTTACAGGGAGGGGAGCTAATGAAAAACTGTTTTTT
. | TRBJ2-1 | TRBV21-1 | . | CASSERETGESWWFF | TGTGCCAGCAGCGAAAGGGAGACAGGGGAATCTTGGTGGTTCTTC
. | TRBJ1-1 | TRBV28 | TRBD1 | CASSSPGQGLITEAFF | TGTGCCAGCAGTTCCCCGGGACAGGGATTAATCACTGAAGCTTTCTTT
. | TRBJ2-1 | TRBV5-4 | . | CASSLVVAEQFF | TGTGCCAGCAGCTTGGTGGTGGCTGAGCAGTTCTTC
few | TRBJ1-1 | TRBV24-1 | TRBD1 | CATSDARQGLERAFF | TGTGCCACCAGTGACGCCCGACAGGGTCTGGAGAGAGCTTTCTTT
. | TRBJ2-7 | TRBV5-4 | . | CASSSGLPTYEQYF | TGTGCCAGCAGCTCTGGACTACCAACCTACGAGCAGTACTTC
. | TRBJ1-5 | TRBV6-1 | . | CASSELARDQPQHF | TGTGCCAGCAGTGAACTCGCGAGGGATCAGCCCCAGCATTTT
. | TRBJ1-6 | TRBV7-9 | . | CASSLIGGSPLHF | TGTGCCAGCAGCTTAATAGGAGGTTCACCCCTCCACTTT
. | TRBJ2-1 | TRBV6-4 | . | CASSAGLGGNYNEQFF | TGTGCCAGCAGTGCCGGACTGGGCGGGAACTACAATGAGCAGTTCTTC
. | TRBJ2-3 | TRBV6-2/TRBV6-3 | TRBD2 | CASSYGLAGGTDTQYF | TGTGCCAGCAGTTACGGACTAGCGGGAGGCACAGATACGCAGTATTTT
. | TRBJ1-2 | TRBV6-5 | TRBD1 | CASSQDRARSYTF | TGTGCCAGCAGTCAGGACAGGGCGCGAAGCTACACCTTC
. | TRBJ2-3 | TRBV7-2 | TRBD1 | CASSLKQGAGAADTQYF | TGTGCCAGCAGCCTAAAACAGGGGGCCGGGGCAGCAGATACGCAGTATTTT
. | TRBJ2-7 | TRBV7-3 | TRBD2 | CASSSTLAGDGYEQYF | TGTGCCAGCAGCTCCACACTAGCGGGAGACGGCTACGAGCAGTACTTC
. | TRBJ2-2 | TRBV5-4 | . | CASSLGNFNTGELFF | TGTGCCAGCAGCTTGGGTAACTTTAACACCGGGGAGCTGTTTTTT
. | TRBJ1-4 | TRBV28 | . | CASSRGGTEKLFF | TGTGCCAGCAGTAGAGGGGGTACTGAAAAACTGTTTTTT
. | TRBJ2-7 | TRBV7-7 | . | CASSLAEQGYEQYF | TGTGCTAGCAGCTTAGCGGAACAGGGCTACGAGCAGTACTTC
. | TRBJ2-1 | TRBV11-2 | TRBD2 | CASSYPTGGSYNEQFF | TGTGCCAGCAGCTACCCTACGGGAGGGTCCTACAATGAGCAGTTCTTC
once | TRBJ1-5 | TRBV7-2 | TRBD1 | CASSIQTGIRNQPQHF | TGTGCCAGCAGCATTCAGACAGGGATCCGTAATCAGCCCCAGCATTTT
. | TRBJ2-1 | TRBV21-1 | . | CASSKAGAASGSDEQFF | TGTGCCAGCAGCAAAGCAGGGGCCGCTAGCGGGAGTGATGAGCAGTTCTTC
. | TRBJ2-5 | TRBV30 | . | CAWSLLHQETQYF | TGTGCCTGGAGTCTACTGCATCAAGAGACCCAGTACTTC
. | TRBJ1-5 | TRBV7-2 | . | CASSLLGAGQPQHF | TGTGCCAGCAGCTTACTCGGCGCGGGTCAGCCCCAGCATTTT
. | TRBJ2-2 | TRBV7-2 | . | CASSYSRVNTGELFF | TGTGCCAGCAGCTACTCCCGGGTGAACACCGGGGAGCTGTTTTTT
few | TRBJ1-4 | TRBV4-2 | TRBD1 | CASSQAGQGSEKLFF | TGTGCCAGCAGCCAAGCGGGACAGGGAAGTGAAAAACTGTTTTTT
. | TRBJ1-1 | TRBV6-6 | . | CASTPGGTEAFF | TGTGCCAGCACCCCCGGGGGCACTGAAGCTTTCTTT
. | TRBJ2-3 | TRBV4-1 | TRBD2 | CASSPEWTSPDTQYF | TGCGCCAGCAGCCCAGAATGGACTAGCCCAGATACGCAGTATTTT